This TCR beta chain was documented in a study of cytomegalovirus exposure and HLA in healthy donors. Whole-study results and caveats: It was shown in a later analysis that HLA-associated TCR beta chains were more clonally expanded than other, equally common chains.

In this sample, this clone turned up a few times. The antigen is not known. Germline V gene data show CDR1 as SEHNR and CDR2 as FQNEAQ (reference sequence). The ends were cut back, 0 bases at V and 14 bases at J, with 19 bases in the middle. The CDR3 runs 14 residues. The primer mix had 60 Vbeta and 13 Jbeta primers. Here immunoSEQ multiplex PCR was the method, and the copy in TCRdb shows in-frame clones only, minus some. The data contain some 200,000 clones, 55% to 75% of them singletons. The chain couples TRBV7-9 to TRBJ1-1, with a tentative D call TRBD1 (6 bases). Sequencing used PBMCs. The TCR sequence derives from a man between 40 and 49 years old in good health and CMV-seropositive. CDR3 coding DNA: TGTGCCAGCAGCTTAGCCCCCCTTTCGACAGGAAGCTTCTTT. It codes for CASSLAPLSTGSFF.